A single sample is the source of the 16 T cell receptor beta chains below, sequenced in a study of cytomegalovirus exposure and HLA in healthy donors (dated by TCRdb to the late 2010s). The library was prepared using the immunoSEQ multiplex PCR assay. Entries here come from immuneACCESS through TCRdb and include only in-frame sequences with V and J called. Some clones fail to appear in such tables; in the studies checked, an unresolved V gene covers under half of the shortfall, and the cause of the remainder is unknown. For this sample the table gives under 200,000 clones, of which about 90% were detected only once. The ten largest make up 3% to 3.5% of the sample. Sequencing input: PBMCs. These receptors were taken from a woman aged 18 to 35 in good health and CMV-seropositive.

The chain uses TRBV19 and TRBJ2-5, with 9 bases identical to TRBD2. Looked up from germline, CDR1 is LNHDA and CDR2 is SQIVND (reference sequence). The junction had 13 bases not matched to a gene; V was cut back by 3 bases and J by 5 bases. CDR3 size: 17 residues. CDR3 coding DNA: TGTGCCAGTAGTATTGTTGGTAGCGGGAGAGTTGGGGAGACCCAGTACTTC. Encoded protein: CASSIVGSGRVGETQYF.

This chain links TRBV11-2 with TRBJ2-1; 7 positions match TRBD2. This CDR3 is 15 amino acids long. Trimming removed 5 bases from V and 2 bases from J; junction bases left unmatched: 6. Germline lookup yields CDR1 SGHAT and CDR2 FQNNGV. Here the CDR3 DNA reads TGTGCCAGCAGCCCCGGGGGAGGGGCCTACAATGAGCAGTTCTTC. Its translation is CASSPGGGAYNEQFF.

This clone has just a few counts. The V and J genes are TRBV19 and TRBJ1-5; 11 bases line up with TRBD1. V dropped 8 bases and J dropped 6; count of bases not matched to a gene: 3. The CDR3 extends over 13 amino acids. CDR1 and CDR2 from the germline V gene are LNHDA and SQIVND (reference sequence). CDR3 in DNA: TGTGCCAGTTCGGACAGGGGGCGTCAGCCCCAGCATTTT. Residues: CASSDRGRQPQHF.

The chain uses TRBV6-4 and TRBJ1-1; D gene ambiguous. The CDR3 sequence is 14 residues long. Germline V lookup: CDR1 MRHNA, CDR2 SNTAGT. Between the trimmed V and J ends, which lost 6 bases and 1 base, there was a span of 12 bases. The CDR3: CASSVDRWNTEAFF. CDR3 nucleotide sequence: TGTGCCAGCAGCGTCGATAGATGGAACACTGAAGCTTTCTTT.

The chain combines TRBV21-1 with TRBJ2-3; TRBD1 reflects the table's D call only, with no check against the DNA. TRBV21-1 is a recognized pseudogene. There are 18 residues in the CDR3. Here the CDR3 DNA reads TGTGCCAGCAGACAAAGTCCCCTTGCAGGGGGATTCACAGATACGCAGTATTTT. This codes for CASRQSPLAGGFTDTQYF.

The rearrangement joins TRBV15 to TRBJ2-3; 9 positions agree with TRBD2. After removal of 0 bases from V and 6 bases from J, the junction contained 7 bases not matched to a gene. The CDR3 loop spans 16 amino acids. In germline, CDR1 is LNHNV, CDR2 YYDKDF (reference sequence). The CDR3 region is CATSRDRLAGMDTQYF. The CDR3 bases are TGTGCCACCAGCAGAGATAGGCTAGCGGGAATGGATACGCAGTATTTT.

The chain couples TRBV27 to TRBJ2-7; 7 positions agree with TRBD2. The CDR3 runs to 17 residues. In germline, CDR1 is MNHEY, CDR2 SMNVEV (reference sequence). J lost 6 bases, V lost 6 bases, and 20 bases had no gene match. CDR3 sequence reads: CASSQTVFRGSGGEQYF. DNA for the CDR3: TGTGCCAGCAGCCAAACAGTTTTCCGCGGGAGTGGTGGCGAGCAGTACTTC.

This chain joins TRBV6-5 and TRBJ1-1; D might be TRBD1 (6 bases). V lost 4 bases, J lost 3 bases, and 18 bases lay in between. Germline V gene sequence: CDR1 MNHEY, CDR2 SVGAGI. This CDR3 spans 16 amino acids. For the CDR3, the DNA is TGTGCCAGCAGTTCCCTGACCAGGGGCCGGCACACTGAAGCTTTCTTT. Amino acids: CASSSLTRGRHTEAFF.

This chain links TRBV15 with TRBJ2-6, with TRBD1 matching 8 bases. The CDR3 has 19 residues. V dropped 0 bases and J dropped 1; count of bases not matched to a gene: 8. Looked up from germline, CDR1 is LNHNV and CDR2 is YYDKDF (reference sequence). Here the CDR3 DNA reads TGTGCCACCAGCAGAGAGATCGGGACAGGTACATCTGGGGCCAACGTCCTGACTTTC. This encodes CATSREIGTGTSGANVLTF.

V and J are TRBV5-1 and TRBJ2-6; D remains unclear. Trimming cost V 6 bases and J 0 bases, with 10 bases left between them. Germline values: CDR1 SGHRS, CDR2 YFSETQ. This CDR3 contains 15 residues. This chain's CDR3 is CASTPPVSGANVLTF. The CDR3 nucleotides are TGCGCCAGCACCCCTCCAGTCTCTGGGGCCAACGTCCTGACTTTC.

The rearrangement joins TRBV6-5 to TRBJ2-7, with D hard to call. The germline V gene has CDR1 MNHEY and CDR2 SVGAGI. V was pared by 5 bases and J by 9 bases, with 20 bases between. The CDR3 spans 14 residues. The CDR3 is CASSEVSSFSTQYF. CDR3 in DNA: TGTGCCAGCAGTGAAGTCTCCTCTTTTAGTACGCAGTACTTC.

This clone was picked up one time. Here the CDR3 reads CASSLVSTYNEQFF. In nucleotides, the CDR3 is TGTGCCAGCAGCTTAGTTTCTACCTACAATGAGCAGTTCTTC. V gene TRBV7-2 combines with J gene TRBJ2-1; D call uncertain. Germline assignment: CDR1 SGHTA and CDR2 FQGNSA. V was trimmed by 1 base and J by 2 bases, leaving 6 bases between them. CDR3 length: 14 amino acids. The whole variable domain, filled in from reference TRBV7-2 and TRBJ2-1, reads GAGVSQSPSNKVTEKGKDVELRCDPISGHTALYWYRQSLGQGLEFLIYFQGNSAPDKSGLPSDRFSAERTGGSVSTLTIQRTQQEDSAVYLCASSLVSTYNEQFFGPGTRLTVL.

V usage is TRBV7-6 and J usage is TRBJ2-1; 9 bases fit TRBD2. This CDR3 region has 15 residues. Unmatched junction bases numbered 5, after V lost 5 bases and J lost 3 bases. The V gene's germline CDR1 is SGHVS and CDR2 FNYEAQ. DNA for the CDR3: TGTGCCAGCAGCGCAGCGGGAGGTGGCTACAATGAGCAGTTCTTC. Translating gives CASSAAGGGYNEQFF.

The chain uses TRBV5-1 and TRBJ1-3, with no clear D. CDR3 size: 17 residues. Germline CDR1 is SGHRS and CDR2 is YFSETQ. V shed 0 bases and J shed 2 bases, with 15 bases lying between them. The CDR3 sequence is CASSLGGGSKAGNTIYF. In DNA, the CDR3 is TGCGCCAGCAGCTTGGGAGGTGGAAGTAAGGCTGGAAACACCATATATTTT.

The chain uses TRBV29-1 and TRBJ1-4, with D possibly matching TRBD1 (5 bases). The CDR3 is 15 residues long. The V and J ends lost 7 bases and 0 bases respectively, with 15 bases between them. CDR1 and CDR2 from the germline V gene are SQVTM and ANQGSEA. CDR3 in DNA: TGCAGCGCCCGGGGGGGATCTGCAACTAATGAAAAACTGTTTTTT. As protein: CSARGGSATNEKLFF.

The chain recombines TRBV19 with TRBJ1-1; 9 nucleotides line up with TRBD1. The germline gives CDR1 LNHDA, CDR2 SQIVND (reference sequence). Unmatched junction bases numbered 8, after V lost 6 bases and J lost 0 bases. CDR3 length: 16 amino acids. The DNA of the CDR3 is TGTGCCAGTAGCTCCGGGACAGGGTTACTGAACACTGAAGCTTTCTTT. This translates into CASSSGTGLLNTEAFF.